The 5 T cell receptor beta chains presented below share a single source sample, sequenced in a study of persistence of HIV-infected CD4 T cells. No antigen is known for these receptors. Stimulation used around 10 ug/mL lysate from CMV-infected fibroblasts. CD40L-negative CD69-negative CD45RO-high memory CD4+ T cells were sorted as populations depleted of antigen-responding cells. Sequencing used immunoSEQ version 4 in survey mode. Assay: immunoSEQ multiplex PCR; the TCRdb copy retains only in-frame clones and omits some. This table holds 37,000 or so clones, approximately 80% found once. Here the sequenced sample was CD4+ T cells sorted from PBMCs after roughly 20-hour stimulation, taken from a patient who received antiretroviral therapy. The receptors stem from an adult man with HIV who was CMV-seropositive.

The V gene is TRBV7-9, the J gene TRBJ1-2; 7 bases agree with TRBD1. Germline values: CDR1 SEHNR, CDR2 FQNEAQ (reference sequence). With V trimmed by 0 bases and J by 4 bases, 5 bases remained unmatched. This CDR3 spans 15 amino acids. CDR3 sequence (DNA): TGTGCCAGCAGCTTAGCTAGACAGGGCCTCTATGGCTACACCTTC. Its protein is CASSLARQGLYGYTF.

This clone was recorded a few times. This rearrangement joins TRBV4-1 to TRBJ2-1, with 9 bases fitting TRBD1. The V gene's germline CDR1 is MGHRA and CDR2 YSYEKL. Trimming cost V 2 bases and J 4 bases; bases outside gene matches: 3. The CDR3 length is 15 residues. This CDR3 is CASSQTGGAYNEQFF. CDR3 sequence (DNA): TGCGCCAGCAGCCAAACAGGGGGCGCTTACAATGAGCAGTTCTTC.

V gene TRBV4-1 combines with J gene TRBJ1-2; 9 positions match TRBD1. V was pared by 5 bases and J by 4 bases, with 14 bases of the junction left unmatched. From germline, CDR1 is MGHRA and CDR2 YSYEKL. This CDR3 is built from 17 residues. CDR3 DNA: TGCGCCAGCAGCTTACGTCCGGAGACAGGGGGGCTCTATGGCTACACCTTC. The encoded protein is CASSLRPETGGLYGYTF.

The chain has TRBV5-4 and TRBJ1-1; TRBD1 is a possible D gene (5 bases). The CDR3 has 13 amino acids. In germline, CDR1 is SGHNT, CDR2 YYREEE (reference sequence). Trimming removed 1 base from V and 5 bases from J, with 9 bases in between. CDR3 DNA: TGTGCCAGCAGCTTGAAAGGGGATACTGAAGCTTTCTTT. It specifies CASSLKGDTEAFF.

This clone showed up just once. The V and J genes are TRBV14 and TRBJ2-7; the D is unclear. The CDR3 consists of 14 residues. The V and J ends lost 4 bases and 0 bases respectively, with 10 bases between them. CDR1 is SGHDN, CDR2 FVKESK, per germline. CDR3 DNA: TGTGCCAGCAGCCCTCGCCCCAGCTCCTACGAGCAGTACTTC. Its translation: CASSPRPSSYEQYF.